The clone carrying this T cell receptor (beta chain) was seen a few times. Its antigen is as yet unknown. The CDR3 runs to 13 residues. Trimming stripped 2 bases from V and 0 bases from J, with 4 bases between. The sample is drawn from a study of human T cells and chemical hapten exposure. Study-wide points: Relative to controls, expanded TCRs formed significantly more large CDR3 similarity clusters. Positively correlated with patch test score were the counts of PT1 expanded TCRs. TCRs whose frequency exceeded 1 in 1000 remained the same following DPC sensitization.

Noted time point: patch test 3, about 24 weeks after DPC sensitization. Stated treatment: therapeutic diphenylcyclopropenone sensitization with weekly scalp DPC. TCRdb used MiXCR to reprocess the RACE reads, holding one entry per CDR3 protein. The top ten hold roughly 3% of the sample, which has roughly 100,000 distinct CDR3 sequences, under 40% seen once. This chain links TRBV12-3 or TRBV12-4 with TRBJ1-1; D is undetermined. Here the sequenced sample was whole blood, taken in connection with sensitization to the hapten diphenylcyclopropenone (DPC). The source of this sequence is a man aged 40-55 years with alopecia areata. Some clones in this sample may be carry-over from other donors' samples. The CDR3 spells CASSLSVNTEAFF. The CDR3 nucleotides read TGTGCCAGCAGTTTATCGGTGAACACTGAAGCTTTCTTT.